Listed below are T cell receptor beta chains from one sample, sequenced in a study of human T cells and chemical hapten exposure. TCRdb passed the RACE reads through MiXCR, listing each CDR3 protein once. The table includes just under 60,000 distinct CDR3 sequences, roughly 12% detected once. The material was whole blood, obtained in connection with sensitization to the hapten diphenylcyclopropenone (DPC). These receptors were obtained from a man aged 30 to 45 with alopecia areata. Some clones in this sample may be carry-over from other donors' samples. Each CDR3 is given with its conserved first and last residue. The D gene is left open where the match is weak. Only some rows state a clone size, as once, few, many or a class for expanded clones.

>TRBV5-6|.|many
CASRLQGPYEQYF
>TRBV5-4|.|.
CASGIGTYEQYF
>TRBV15|.|.
CATSRDWSSYNEQFF
>TRBV4-2|TRBD1|.
CASSQGGRGNYEQYF
>TRBV18|.|few
CASSPWTCTTNEKLFF
>TRBV5-1|.|.
CASSSSRGKSTGELFF
>TRBV7-6|.|many
CASSLLHLDTEAFF
>TRBV7-2|.|few
CASSLGRNYGYTF
>TRBV2|.|many
CASSDVPLGYTF
>TRBV9|.|many
CASSVDGTNEKLFF
>TRBV5-6|.|few
CASSPAPQRADTQYF
>TRBV6-4|.|many
CASSPGAEETQYF
>TRBV7-2|.|.
CASSLDPAGNQPQHF
>TRBV7-2|TRBD1|many
CASSLGTGGGEQYF
>TRBV27|TRBD1|many
CASSYGTGSYEQYF
>TRBV20-1|.|few
CSAGGYSTGANEKLFF
>TRBV18|TRBD1|many
CASSPLGQVTDTQYF
>TRBV20-1|.|many
CSAPGDGWGNQPQHF
>TRBV4-2|.|.
CASSQEGVGANVLTF
>TRBV6-5|.|many
CASSYSKRALDTQYF
>TRBV30|TRBD1|few
CASGGGQMYGYTF
>TRBV5-1|TRBD1|many
CASSLDTGGDTEAFF
>TRBV20-1|.|many
CSAKREGWMDGYTF
>TRBV21-1|.|.
CASSTLRRGADTEAFF
>TRBV27|.|.
CASRPDTKNTEAFF
>TRBV6-1|TRBD1|many
CASGGQGVSGNTIYF
>TRBV7-9|.|many
CASSLSLRGNEKLFF
>TRBV27|.|.
CASSRGPTWDTDTQYF
>TRBV5-5|.|.
CASSQAGMAGYTF